These 16 T cell receptor beta chains share one sample of origin, sequenced in a study of blood T cell repertoires in COVID-19. Assay used: immunoSEQ multiplex PCR; TCRdb lists only in-frame clones, some missing. The table records 140,000 to 150,000 clones, 75% to 85% of them present only once. Sequencing input: peripheral blood. The receptors derive from a man aged 60 to 75 with active or convalescent COVID-19.

The chain carries TRBV9 and TRBJ1-3; D gene ambiguous. Germline assignment: CDR1 SGDLS and CDR2 YYNGEE. The CDR3 extends over 15 amino acids. V lost 0 bases and J 0 bases, leaving 7 bases between the germline ends. CDR3 DNA: TGTGCCAGCAGCGTAGATGGCAGCTCTGGAAACACCATATATTTT. This translates into CASSVDGSSGNTIYF.

The chain carries TRBV7-2 and TRBJ2-3, with 7 bases matching TRBD2. Germline V gene sequence: CDR1 SGHTA, CDR2 FQGNSA. Trimming took 2 bases from V and 2 from J; bases not matched to a gene: 7. The CDR3 consists of 16 residues. CDR3 coding DNA: TGTGCCAGCAGCTTACGACTAGCCATATCCACAGATACGCAGTATTTT. It is translated as CASSLRLAISTDTQYF.

CDR3 protein: CASSVLAGVGETQYF. The CDR3 DNA follows: TGTGCCAGTAGTGTACTAGCGGGAGTGGGGGAGACCCAGTACTTC. The J gene is TRBJ2-5, the V gene TRBV19, with 11 bases matching TRBD2. Per germline, CDR1 LNHDA and CDR2 SQIVND (reference sequence). V dropped 5 bases and J dropped 5; count of bases not matched to a gene: 7. The CDR3 is 15 amino acids.

This clone was seen more than once but under ten times. V and J are TRBV10-3 and TRBJ2-7; 9 bases line up with TRBD2. Germline V CDR1 and CDR2: ENHRY, SYGVKD. This CDR3 spans 15 amino acids. Unmatched junction bases numbered 2, after V lost 0 bases and J lost 2 bases. DNA of the CDR3: TGTGCCATCAGTGAGTCGACTAGCGGCACCTACGAGCAGTACTTC. Amino acids: CAISESTSGTYEQYF.

The chain couples TRBV18 to TRBJ2-7, with D possibly TRBD1 on 6 matching bases. Between the trimmed V and J ends, which lost 3 bases and 0 bases, there was a span of 9 bases. The CDR3 is 14 amino acids. Germline V CDR1 and CDR2: KGHSH, LQKENI. The DNA of the CDR3 is TGTGCCAGCTCACCCGCACAGGGCTCCTACGAGCAGTACTTC. Encoded protein: CASSPAQGSYEQYF.

The count of this clone is one. The chain has TRBV10-3 and TRBJ2-1; 8 positions match TRBD2. CDR3 length: 13 residues. Germline CDR1 ENHRY, CDR2 SYGVKD. V trimming: 7 bases; J trimming: 6 bases; junction bases outside the gene matches: 5. The CDR3 sequence is CAIKSGSGNEQFF. The CDR3 DNA sequence: TGTGCCATCAAAAGCGGGAGTGGCAATGAGCAGTTCTTC.

The rearrangement uses TRBV19 and TRBJ2-1, with a tentative D call TRBD1 (5 bases). This CDR3 has 15 residues. Germline CDR1 and CDR2: LNHDA and SQIVND (reference sequence). V lost 1 base, J lost 6 bases, and 13 bases lay in between. DNA for the CDR3: TGTGCCAGTAGTATAGGGGGCGATCGGTCCAATGAGCAGTTCTTC. It yields the protein CASSIGGDRSNEQFF.

The gene calls are TRBV5-4 and TRBJ2-1; 9 nucleotides agree with TRBD2. V lost 2 bases to trimming and J lost 10 bases; unmatched junction nucleotides: 7. The germline CDR1 and CDR2 sequences are SGHNT and YYREEE (reference sequence). The CDR3 is made up of 14 amino acids. The CDR3 reads CASSLGGRAREQFF. The DNA for the CDR3 is TGTGCCAGCAGCTTAGGCGGGAGGGCCCGGGAGCAGTTCTTC.

This clone showed up just a few times. V gene TRBV5-1 combines with J gene TRBJ2-5, with 9 nucleotides matching TRBD1. CDR1 is SGHRS and CDR2 is YFSETQ in the germline V gene. The ends lost 3 bases at V and 6 bases at J; junction bases unmatched: 12. The CDR3 runs 16 residues. Here the CDR3 reads CASSWSPGTGLKTQYF. The CDR3 nucleotides read TGCGCCAGCAGCTGGAGCCCAGGGACAGGGCTGAAGACCCAGTACTTC.

This clone was seen repeatedly, ten times or more. J is TRBJ2-2 and V is TRBV29-1, with D hard to call. Trimming took 4 bases from V and 0 from J, leaving 9 bases between them. This CDR3 has 14 residues. The germline gives CDR1 SQVTM, CDR2 ANQGSEA. The CDR3 nucleotides are TGCAGCGTTGTACCCGGTTCGAACACCGGGGAGCTGTTTTTT. Protein: CSVVPGSNTGELFF.

The genes are TRBV6-6 and TRBJ2-3, with D perhaps matching TRBD2 (5 bases). V lost 8 bases and J lost 4, with 13 bases in between. The V gene's germline CDR1 is MNHNY and CDR2 SVGAGI (reference sequence). This CDR3 has 13 amino acids. The CDR3: CASRTLEADTQYF. In DNA, the CDR3 is TGTGCCAGCCGGACCTTGGAGGCAGATACGCAGTATTTT.

As DNA, the CDR3 is TGTGCCAGCTCACTCGGGGGAGGTTCGAACACCGGGGAGCTGTTTTTT. Translation gives CASSLGGGSNTGELFF. The chain joins TRBV18 to TRBJ2-2, with D tentatively TRBD2 (6 bases). V was clipped by 4 bases and J by 0 bases, with 12 bases between them. The length of the CDR3 is 16 residues. Germline CDR1 KGHSH, CDR2 LQKENI.

As regards this clone: One junction end does not reproduce the germline sequence, and a read error may be involved. The chain links TRBV15 to TRBJ2-1; D possibly corresponds to TRBD1 (7 bases). Per the germline V gene, CDR1 is LNHNV and CDR2 is YYDKDF (reference sequence). The CDR3 contains 16 residues. CDR3 nucleotides: TGTGCCACCAGCAGGGCTCAGGGGGACTCCCACAATGAGCAGTTCTTC. Protein product: CATSRAQGDSHNEQFF.

The V and J genes are TRBV5-1 and TRBJ1-1; D is ambiguous. CDR3 length: 14 residues. The V gene lost 3 bases and the J gene lost 5 bases, with 14 bases spanning the gap. CDR1 is SGHRS, CDR2 YFSETQ, per germline. The CDR3 region has the DNA TGCGCCAGCAGCTCGACCACGGGAGGGACTGAAGCTTTCTTT. It translates to CASSSTTGGTEAFF. The full variable domain, completed using reference TRBV5-1 and TRBJ1-1, is KAGVTQTPRYLIKTRGQQVTLSCSPISGHRSVSWYQQTPGQGLQFLFEYFSETQRNKGNFPGRFSGRQFSNSRSEMNVSTLELGDSALYLCASSSTTGGTEAFFGQGTRLTVV.

V is TRBV3-1 (or the pseudogene TRBV3-2) and J is TRBJ2-5; D not resolved. This CDR3 region has 14 residues. From germline, CDR1 is LGHDT and CDR2 YNNKEL (reference sequence). Trimming took 4 bases from V and 5 from J, leaving 14 bases between them. The CDR3 loop is CASSLVIGGETQYF. The CDR3 DNA reads TGTGCCAGCAGCCTCGTGATAGGCGGTGAGACCCAGTACTTC.

This chain connects TRBV28 to TRBJ1-1; 7 nucleotides agree with TRBD1. This CDR3 has 15 amino acids. Trimming took 5 bases from V and 1 from J; bases not matched to a gene: 7. Per germline, CDR1 MDHEN and CDR2 SYDVKM. The CDR3 DNA sequence: TGTGCCAGCAGTCTTCTGCGACAGGGGAACACTGAAGCTTTCTTT. Translating gives CASSLLRQGNTEAFF.